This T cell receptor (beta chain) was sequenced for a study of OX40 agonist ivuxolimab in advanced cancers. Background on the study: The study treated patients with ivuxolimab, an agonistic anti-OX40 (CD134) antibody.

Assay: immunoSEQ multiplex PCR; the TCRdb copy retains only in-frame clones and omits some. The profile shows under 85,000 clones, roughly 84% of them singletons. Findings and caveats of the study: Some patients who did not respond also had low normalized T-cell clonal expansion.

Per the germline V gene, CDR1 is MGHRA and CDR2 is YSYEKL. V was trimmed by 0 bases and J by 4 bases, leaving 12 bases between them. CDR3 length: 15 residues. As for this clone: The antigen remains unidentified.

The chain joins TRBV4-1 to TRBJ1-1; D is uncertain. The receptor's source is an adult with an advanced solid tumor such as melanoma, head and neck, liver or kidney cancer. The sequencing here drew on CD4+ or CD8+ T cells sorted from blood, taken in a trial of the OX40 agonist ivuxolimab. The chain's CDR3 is CASSQEGVGGTEAFF. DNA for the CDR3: TGCGCCAGCAGCCAAGAGGGTGTGGGAGGCACTGAAGCTTTCTTT.